Listed here are 18 T cell receptor beta chains from one sample, sequenced in a study of shared clonotypes between healthy human individuals. Measured with immunoSEQ multiplex PCR; TCRdb has only the in-frame clones, and not every one. Of nearly 1 million clones listed, over 60% are singletons. The specimen sequenced was memory CD4+ T cells sorted from blood. Sample subset: CD45RA-negative fraction. These receptor sequences come from a young man in good health.

The rearrangement joins TRBV7-2 to TRBJ2-5; D is uncertain. Trimming took 1 base from V and 2 from J, leaving 5 bases between them. The CDR3 is 13 amino acids. Germline loops: CDR1 SGHTA, CDR2 FQGNSA. CDR3 in DNA: TGTGCCAGCAGCTTAGACAGTCAAGAGACCCAGTACTTC. Translation: CASSLDSQETQYF.

Here the CDR3 reads CASSLVQADTQYF. The CDR3, as DNA: TGTGCCAGCAGCTTGGTCCAGGCAGATACGCAGTATTTT. The rearrangement uses TRBV5-6 and TRBJ2-3; D is uncertain. There are 13 residues in the CDR3. Per germline, CDR1 SGHDT and CDR2 YYEEEE. V shed 0 bases and J shed 4 bases, with 6 bases lying between them.

This chain connects TRBV18 to TRBJ2-2; 7 nucleotides align to TRBD1. The CDR3 extends over 15 amino acids. The trim removed 8 bases at V and 4 bases at J, leaving 10 bases unmatched. Germline values: CDR1 KGHSH, CDR2 LQKENI. The CDR3 spells CASATRQGGTGELFF. As DNA, the CDR3 is TGTGCCAGCGCAACGAGACAGGGCGGCACCGGGGAGCTGTTTTTT.

The V and J genes are TRBV5-1 and TRBJ2-7; no clear D. CDR1 is SGHRS, CDR2 YFSETQ, per germline. V was clipped by 5 bases and J by 7 bases, with 19 bases between them. This CDR3 has 14 residues. This CDR3 reads CASRDQTTLGEQYF. The CDR3 bases are TGCGCCAGCAGGGACCAAACGACCCTTGGGGAGCAGTACTTC.

The V and J genes are TRBV4-3 and TRBJ1-5; the D is unclear. The CDR3 covers 15 residues. The V and J ends lost 0 bases and 2 bases respectively, with 8 bases between them. Germline CDR1 is LGHNA and CDR2 is YSLEER. CDR3 coding DNA: TGCGCCAGCAGCCAAGATCCCGTGGGCAATCAGCCCCAGCATTTT. The encoded protein is CASSQDPVGNQPQHF.

A single count supports this clone. The J gene is TRBJ2-1, the V gene TRBV10-3; the D is unclear. In germline, CDR1 is ENHRY, CDR2 SYGVKD. The V and J ends lost 10 bases and 7 bases respectively, with 11 bases between them. This CDR3 comprises 11 residues. The CDR3 sequence: CATKRENEQFF. CDR3 bases: TGTGCCACCAAAAGGGAAAATGAGCAGTTCTTC.

The rearrangement joins TRBV5-1 to TRBJ2-1; 8 bases align to TRBD2. CDR1 and CDR2 from the germline V gene are SGHRS and YFSETQ. This CDR3 is 15 amino acids long. After removal of 4 bases from V and 2 bases from J, the junction contained 5 bases not matched to a gene. For the CDR3, the DNA is TGCGCCAGCAGCCCAACGGGGGGGCCCTACAATGAGCAGTTCTTC. Its translation: CASSPTGGPYNEQFF.

Regarding this clone: With a much larger clone just one base away, this may be a read error. The rearrangement uses TRBV7-8 and TRBJ2-6; D remains unclear. Per germline, CDR1 SGHVS and CDR2 FQNEAQ. CDR3 size: 13 residues. V was clipped by 3 bases and J by 0 bases, with 0 bases between them. The CDR3 bases are TGTGCCAGCAGCTTCTCTGGGGCCAACGTCCTGACTTTC. This gives the protein CASSFSGANVLTF.

The J gene is TRBJ1-1, the V gene TRBV29-1; D remains ambiguous. V lost 2 bases, J lost 0 bases, and 7 bases lay in between. The CDR3 has 13 residues. The germline V gene has CDR1 SQVTM and CDR2 ANQGSEA. CDR3 nucleotide sequence: TGCAGCGTTGAAACCGGAATGAACACTGAAGCTTTCTTT. Residues: CSVETGMNTEAFF. Based on the CDR3 plus reference TRBV29-1 and TRBJ1-1, the full variable domain is SAVISQKPSRDICQRGTSLTIQCQVDSQVTMMFWYRQQPGQSLTLIATANQGSEATYESGFVIDKFPISRPNLTFSTLTVSNMSPEDSSIYLCSVETGMNTEAFFGQGTRLTVV.

This clone appeared once. The chain employs TRBV6-5 and TRBJ2-1; 8 bases are a match to TRBD1. V shed 6 bases, J shed 7 bases, and the junction held 5 bases outside the gene matches. The CDR3 totals 13 residues. From germline, CDR1 is MNHEY and CDR2 SVGAGI. CDR3 residues: CASRKTGVNEQFF. CDR3 in DNA: TGTGCCAGCAGGAAGACAGGGGTGAATGAGCAGTTCTTC.

V is TRBV2 and J is TRBJ2-4, with D perhaps TRBD1 or TRBD2 (5 bases each). This CDR3 region has 12 residues. From germline, CDR1 is SNHLY and CDR2 FYNNEI. V was pared by 6 bases and J by 11 bases, with 14 bases between. CDR3 sequence reads: CASRRDLSVQYF. In DNA form, the CDR3 reads TGTGCCAGCAGAAGGGACCTCTCGGTTCAGTACTTC. Combining the CDR3 with reference TRBV2 and TRBJ2-4 gives the whole variable domain EPEVTQTPSHQVTQMGQEVILRCVPISNHLYFYWYRQILGQKVEFLVSFYNNEISEKSEIFDDQFSVERPDGSNFTLKIRSTKLEDSAMYFCASRRDLSVQYFGAGTRLSVL.

The V and J genes are TRBV27 and TRBJ2-2, with 12 bases matching TRBD1. This CDR3 spans 19 amino acids. The V gene's germline CDR1 is MNHEY and CDR2 SMNVEV (reference sequence). J gave up 0 bases and V 6 bases, and 11 bases lay outside the gene matches. The CDR3 sequence is CASRQSGGQGAPNTGELFF. In DNA form, the CDR3 reads TGTGCCAGCAGGCAATCTGGGGGACAGGGGGCTCCGAACACCGGGGAGCTGTTTTTT.

Comments on this clone: A much larger clone is a single base away; this may be a read error. This chain links TRBV7-3 with TRBJ1-1; D may be TRBD1 (5 bases). In germline, CDR1 is SGHTA, CDR2 FQGTGA. V gave up 5 bases and J gave up 1 base, with 8 bases separating them. CDR3 length: 13 amino acids. CDR3 nucleotide sequence: TGTGCCAGCAGCCGCGGGGGGAACACTGAAGCTTTCTTT. Translation: CASSRGGNTEAFF.

Note on this clone: Distinct nucleotide sequences in the sample also encode this CDR3. The chain employs TRBV5-1 and TRBJ2-3; 8 bases align to TRBD2. V lost 4 bases to trimming and J lost 0 bases; unmatched junction nucleotides: 4. Germline V gene sequence: CDR1 SGHRS, CDR2 YFSETQ. The CDR3 is made up of 15 amino acids. The CDR3: CASSRTSPSTDTQYF. CDR3 coding DNA: TGCGCCAGCAGCCGGACTAGCCCGAGCACAGATACGCAGTATTTT.

In the case of this clone: The same CDR3 is also encoded by other DNA sequences in this sample. This chain connects TRBV18 to TRBJ1-5, with D perhaps matching TRBD1 (6 bases). There are 14 residues in the CDR3. From germline, CDR1 is KGHSH and CDR2 LQKENI. V lost 6 bases and J 0 bases, leaving 9 bases between the germline ends. CDR3 residues: CASSGQFSNQPQHF. CDR3 nucleotides: TGTGCCAGCTCCGGACAGTTTAGCAATCAGCCCCAGCATTTT.

The CDR3 bases are TGTGCCAGCAGTCCAAGACAGGTCGCTTGGGGCTACACCTTC. Its protein is CASSPRQVAWGYTF. The rearrangement uses TRBV28 and TRBJ1-2; tentatively, D is TRBD1 (6 bases). Per the germline V gene, CDR1 is MDHEN and CDR2 is SYDVKM. The CDR3 loop spans 14 amino acids. V shed 5 bases and J shed 8 bases, with 18 bases lying between them.

The V call is TRBV29-1, the J call TRBJ2-1; unclear D gene. The ends were cut back, 8 bases at V and 3 bases at J, with 11 bases in the middle. This CDR3 has 12 residues. Germline CDR1 and CDR2: SQVTM and ANQGSEA. CDR3 sequence (DNA): TGCAGCCCCCTAACTATCTACAATGAGCAGTTCTTC. Protein sequence: CSPLTIYNEQFF.

This chain uses TRBV2 with TRBJ1-5; 11 bases map to TRBD1. The CDR3 is 15 residues long. CDR1 and CDR2 (germline): SNHLY, FYNNEI. Germline trimming cut 5 bases from V and 4 bases from J; bases unmatched to any gene: 4. The CDR3 DNA reads as TGTGCCAGCAGTACCGGGACAGGGGGAAATCAGCCCCAGCATTTT. Encoded protein: CASSTGTGGNQPQHF.